Each of the 32 T cell receptor beta chains below was sequenced from the same sample in a study of T cells after yellow fever vaccination. TCRdb recomputed calls from the 5' RACE reads with MiXCR, one row per CDR3 protein. The sample holds under 400,000 distinct CDR3 sequences, 12% seen once. The material was CD4+ T cells sorted from PBMCs, obtained 15 days after the yellow fever booster vaccination. The receptors shown here come from a man between 18 and 35 years old who received the YFV17D yellow fever vaccine.

The V call is TRBV28, the J call TRBJ1-2; D might be TRBD1 (5 bases). V lost 4 bases, J lost 3 bases, and 12 bases lay in between. CDR3 length: 14 residues. Germline V CDR1 and CDR2: MDHEN, SYDVKM. CDR3 coding DNA: TGTGCCAGCAGTTCACAAGACAGATACTATGGCTACACCTTC. It yields the protein CASSSQDRYYGYTF.

The chain is built from TRBV20-1 and TRBJ2-5; D remains unclear. CDR1 and CDR2 from the germline V gene are DFQATT and SNEGSKA (reference sequence). The CDR3 loop spans 11 amino acids. Trimming took off 6 bases at V and 5 bases at J, with 10 bases between the two ends. CDR3 sequence (DNA): TGCAGTGCGCGTATGGGGGAGACCCAGTACTTC. It codes for CSARMGETQYF.

This clonotype has a handful of counts. The chain has TRBV21-1 and TRBJ2-7; no DNA check was done on the table's D call, TRBD1. TRBV21-1 is tagged as a pseudogene. CDR3 length: 14 residues. The CDR3 spells CASRRGALTYEQYV. CDR3 nucleotides: TGTGCCAGCAGAAGGGGGGCGCTGACCTACGAGCAGTACGTC.

This clonotype occurred a few times. The gene calls are TRBV27 and TRBJ1-4; D uncertain. This CDR3 has 15 amino acids. From germline, CDR1 is MNHEY and CDR2 SMNVEV (reference sequence). V was cut by 1 base and J by 0 bases, with 6 bases left in between. The CDR3 is CASSLFPSTNEKLFF. The CDR3 DNA reads as TGTGCCAGCAGTTTATTTCCGTCAACTAATGAAAAACTGTTTTTT.

This clonotype was seen a few times. The chain has TRBV7-6 and TRBJ2-3; weak D call: TRBD1 (6 bases). V was shortened by 4 bases and J by 4 bases, with 15 bases between the two germline ends. The CDR3 runs 15 residues. Germline V gene lookup returns CDR1 SGHVS and CDR2 FNYEAQ. CDR3 DNA sequence: TGTGCCAGCAGCTCCGTGGGGGCTTGGGCAGATACGCAGTATTTT. Translation: CASSSVGAWADTQYF.

This chain uses TRBV4-3 with TRBJ1-6; 8 positions match TRBD1. Germline CDR1 and CDR2: LGHNA and YSLEER. The CDR3 contains 16 residues. V gave up 1 base and J gave up 7 bases; unmatched junction bases: 6. The CDR3 region is CASSQAPDRENSPLHF. Written as DNA, the CDR3 is TGCGCCAGCAGCCAAGCACCGGACAGGGAAAATTCACCCCTCCACTTT.

This clonotype was seen only a few times. J is TRBJ2-4 and V is TRBV2; possible D gene TRBD1, 6 bases. Germline CDR1 is SNHLY and CDR2 is FYNNEI. CDR3 size: 14 residues. V was pared by 6 bases and J by 1 base, with 10 bases between. CDR3 in amino acids: CASRRGNAKNIQYF. In DNA, the CDR3 is TGTGCCAGCAGAAGGGGGAACGCCAAAAACATTCAGTACTTC.

This sequence joins TRBV12-3 or TRBV12-4 and TRBJ1-2, with 7 bases aligning to TRBD1. The CDR3 loop spans 12 amino acids. Trimming took 5 bases from V and 8 from J; bases not matched to a gene: 5. CDR3 nucleotide sequence: TGTGCCAGCAGTCCCGGGACAGACGGCTACACCTTC. Residues: CASSPGTDGYTF.

This clonotype was counted only a few times. This sequence joins TRBV19 and TRBJ1-1; 7 nucleotides line up with TRBD1. This CDR3 is 12 amino acids long. The ends lost 8 bases at V and 3 bases at J; junction bases unmatched: 3. Per the germline V gene, CDR1 is LNHDA and CDR2 is SQIVND (reference sequence). The CDR3 nucleotides read TGTGCCAGTCGACAGGGCTACACTGAAGCTTTCTTT. It is translated as CASRQGYTEAFF.

The genes are TRBV20-1 and TRBJ2-6; D is undetermined. The V end was cut by 5 bases, the J end by 0 bases, with 8 bases between. This CDR3 comprises 14 residues. The germline V gene has CDR1 DFQATT and CDR2 SNEGSKA (reference sequence). CDR3 region: CSAPPGSGANVLTF. CDR3 DNA sequence: TGCAGTGCTCCTCCGGGCTCTGGGGCCAACGTCCTGACTTTC.

The CDR3, as DNA: TGTGCCACCAGTGATTTAAGGACTGGCACAGATACGCAGTATTTT. Translating gives CATSDLRTGTDTQYF. The chain combines TRBV24-1 with TRBJ2-3; a weak D match, TRBD2 (5 bases). CDR1 and CDR2 from the germline V gene are KGHDR and SFDVKD. The CDR3 sequence is 15 residues long. V lost 1 base and J lost 1, with 8 bases in between.

At least ten counts were recorded for this clonotype. The chain joins TRBV5-1 to TRBJ2-1; D unclear. V was trimmed by 0 bases and J by 0 bases, leaving 7 bases between them. The CDR3 has 15 residues. CDR1 and CDR2 (germline): SGHRS, YFSETQ. In DNA form, the CDR3 reads TGCGCCAGCAGCTTGGTAGATAGCTCCTACAATGAGCAGTTCTTC. Encoded protein: CASSLVDSSYNEQFF. Variable domain in full (rest from reference TRBV5-1 and TRBJ2-1): KAGVTQTPRYLIKTRGQQVTLSCSPISGHRSVSWYQQTPGQGLQFLFEYFSETQRNKGNFPGRFSGRQFSNSRSEMNVSTLELGDSALYLCASSLVDSSYNEQFFGPGTRLTVL.

The V and J genes are TRBV3-1 and TRBJ2-7; D is perhaps TRBD1 or TRBD2 (5 bases each). The length of the CDR3 is 15 residues. CDR1 and CDR2 from the germline V gene are LGHDT and YNNKEL (reference sequence). V was trimmed by 4 bases and J by 5 bases, leaving 18 bases between them. The CDR3 bases are TGTGCCAGCAGCCCCCAGGGACCCTTTGGCCACGAGCAGTACTTC. Residues: CASSPQGPFGHEQYF.

This clonotype was seen only a few times. This chain connects TRBV11-2 to TRBJ2-3; 7 nucleotides match TRBD2. The CDR3 length is 18 residues. J lost 0 bases, V lost 1 base, and 10 bases had no gene match. CDR1 SGHAT and CDR2 FQNNGV come from the germline V gene. The CDR3 DNA follows: TGTGCCAGCAGCTTAGGAGCTAGCGGAACTGCTAGCACAGATACGCAGTATTTT. Its protein product is CASSLGASGTASTDTQYF.

The rearrangement links TRBV7-2 to TRBJ2-3; 7 bases are shared with TRBD2. V dropped 2 bases and J dropped 4; count of bases not matched to a gene: 9. From germline, CDR1 is SGHTA and CDR2 FQGNSA. The CDR3 sequence is 16 residues long. CDR3 sequence reads: CASSLLYGGNADTQYF. In nucleotides, the CDR3 is TGTGCCAGCAGCTTATTATACGGGGGGAATGCAGATACGCAGTATTTT.

This clonotype has a handful of counts. V and J are TRBV20-1 and TRBJ2-3; D not resolved. V was clipped by 4 bases and J by 2 bases, with 16 bases between them. CDR1 is DFQATT, CDR2 SNEGSKA, per germline (reference sequence). The CDR3 extends over 15 amino acids. CDR3 in DNA: TGCAGTGCTATTTGGGCCCCCGTTCCCACAGATACGCAGTATTTT. Translating gives CSAIWAPVPTDTQYF.

V and J are TRBV7-2 and TRBJ2-3, with 9 positions matching TRBD1. CDR3 length equals 16 residues. Germline V CDR1 and CDR2: SGHTA, FQGNSA. The junction had 6 bases not matched to a gene; V was cut back by 5 bases and J by 0 bases. CDR3 amino acids: CASSIQGASSTDTQYF. CDR3 in DNA: TGTGCCAGCAGCATACAGGGGGCCTCTAGCACAGATACGCAGTATTTT. The full variable domain, rest sourced from reference TRBV7-2 and TRBJ2-3, is GAGVSQSPSNKVTEKGKDVELRCDPISGHTALYWYRQSLGQGLEFLIYFQGNSAPDKSGLPSDRFSAERTGGSVSTLTIQRTQQEDSAVYLCASSIQGASSTDTQYFGPGTRLTVL.

The CDR3 spells CSATPDRGVNQPQHF. The CDR3 DNA reads TGCAGTGCCACGCCGGACAGGGGGGTCAATCAGCCCCAGCATTTT. V is TRBV20-1 and J is TRBJ1-5; 10 nucleotides match TRBD1. With V trimmed by 6 bases and J by 3 bases, 8 bases remained unmatched. CDR3 length: 15 amino acids. The germline V gene has CDR1 DFQATT and CDR2 SNEGSKA (reference sequence).

This clonotype was observed a few times. This chain links TRBV5-1 with TRBJ1-1; 8 bases map to TRBD1. Germline V lookup: CDR1 SGHRS, CDR2 YFSETQ. V was clipped by 8 bases and J by 4 bases; unmatched bases: 13. CDR3 length: 15 amino acids. The CDR3 sequence is CASTLRGRGGTEAFF. DNA of the CDR3: TGCGCCAGTACTCTCAGGGGGCGCGGTGGCACTGAAGCTTTCTTT.

This clonotype has a count of ten or more. CDR3 region: CASSQWGPTRETQYF. The CDR3 DNA follows: TGCGCCAGCAGCCAATGGGGGCCCACCAGGGAGACCCAGTACTTC. The rearrangement joins TRBV4-1 to TRBJ2-5, with D perhaps TRBD1 (6 bases). This CDR3 is 15 amino acids long. CDR1 is MGHRA and CDR2 is YSYEKL in the germline V gene. V was shortened by 2 bases and J by 5 bases, with 15 bases between the two germline ends.

This CDR3 is CSAGPPLAQTETQYF. In nucleotides, the CDR3 is TGCAGTGCTGGGCCCCCACTAGCCCAAACCGAGACCCAGTACTTC. The rearrangement uses TRBV20-1 and TRBJ2-5, with D possibly TRBD2 on 6 matching bases. The V gene's germline CDR1 is DFQATT and CDR2 SNEGSKA (reference sequence). Trimming pared 5 bases from V and 5 bases from J, leaving 21 bases between. This CDR3 contains 15 residues.

The table lists this clonotype with a few counts. This chain uses TRBV11-1 with TRBJ2-1, with 7 bases lining up with TRBD1. The CDR3 has 14 amino acids. Per the germline V gene, CDR1 is SGHAT and CDR2 is FQDESV (reference sequence). The junction had 2 bases not matched to a gene; V was cut back by 3 bases and J by 3 bases. CDR3 in amino acids: CASSFRDSYNEQFF. The CDR3 region has the DNA TGTGCCAGCAGCTTCCGGGACAGCTACAATGAGCAGTTCTTC.

This clonotype occurred a few times. The chain links TRBV6-2 or TRBV6-3 to TRBJ2-7; D is unclear. V lost 0 bases to trimming and J lost 2 bases, with 11 bases between them. In germline, CDR1 is MNHEY, CDR2 SVGEGT. The CDR3 length is 15 residues. Here the CDR3 DNA reads TGTGCCAGCAGTTACTCGATTGTCTTCGCCTACGAGCAGTACGTC. Its protein product is CASSYSIVFAYEQYV.

In its sample, this clonotype was seen a few times. The chain links TRBV24-1 to TRBJ1-4; a weak D match, TRBD1 (5 bases). This CDR3 region has 14 residues. Germline CDR1 is KGHDR and CDR2 is SFDVKD. Trimming removed 7 bases at V and 3 bases at J, with 11 bases between. CDR3: CATRRGEANEKLFF. The CDR3 DNA reads as TGTGCCACCAGGAGGGGAGAAGCTAATGAAAAACTGTTTTTT.

This rearrangement joins TRBV7-2 to TRBJ2-7; TRBD1 matches 8 bases. The CDR3 has 14 residues. The V segment lost 3 bases and the J segment 2 bases; nucleotides outside the gene matches: 3. Germline V gene lookup returns CDR1 SGHTA and CDR2 FQGNSA. The CDR3 sequence is CASSFTGGPYEQYF. The CDR3 DNA sequence: TGTGCCAGCAGCTTTACAGGGGGACCCTACGAGCAGTACTTC.

This clonotype was counted between two and nine times. The CDR3 nucleotides read TGTGCCAGCAGCCTGCGGACAGGGAGCCCAGATACGCAGTATTTT. It is translated as CASSLRTGSPDTQYF. This chain connects TRBV3-1 to TRBJ2-3; TRBD1 aligns across 8 bases. The CDR3 sequence is 15 residues long. With V trimmed by 4 bases and J by 4 bases, 7 bases remained unmatched. Germline V lookup: CDR1 LGHDT, CDR2 YNNKEL (reference sequence).

This clonotype turned up a few times. This rearrangement joins TRBV12-3 or TRBV12-4 to TRBJ1-1; D unresolved. The V and J ends lost 2 bases and 5 bases respectively, with 18 bases between them. This CDR3 has 16 residues. The CDR3 region has the DNA TGTGCCAGCAGTTTACACGGGTCCCCGGAGAGGACTGAAGCTTTCTTT. It codes for CASSLHGSPERTEAFF.

This clonotype came up a few times. This chain uses TRBV10-3 with TRBJ1-1, with D maybe TRBD1 (6 bases). Trimming removed 3 bases from V and 0 bases from J, with 14 bases in between. The CDR3 is 16 residues long. The V gene's germline CDR1 is ENHRY and CDR2 SYGVKD. The CDR3 sequence is CAISDQQGILNTEAFF. The CDR3 DNA follows: TGTGCCATCAGTGACCAACAGGGTATACTGAACACTGAAGCTTTCTTT.

V gene TRBV3-1 combines with J gene TRBJ1-2; 10 bases fit TRBD1. This CDR3 has 14 amino acids. The trim removed 4 bases at V and 5 bases at J, leaving 4 bases unmatched. CDR1 is LGHDT and CDR2 is YNNKEL in the germline V gene (reference sequence). As DNA, the CDR3 is TGTGCCAGCAGCCGGACAGGGGGAAGATATGGCTACACCTTC. Its translation is CASSRTGGRYGYTF. The whole variable domain, remainder taken from reference TRBV3-1 and TRBJ1-2, is DTAVSQTPKYLVTQMGNDKSIKCEQNLGHDTMYWYKQDSKKFLKIMFSYNNKELIINETVPNRFSPKSPDKAHLNLHINSLELGDSAVYFCASSRTGGRYGYTFGSGTRLTVV.

The genes are TRBV25-1 and TRBJ2-5; D is uncertain. The germline gives CDR1 MGHDK, CDR2 SYGVNS. The CDR3 runs 11 residues. The V and J ends lost 4 bases and 5 bases respectively, with 5 bases between them. CDR3 sequence: CASSASETQYF. CDR3 bases: TGTGCCAGCAGTGCGTCGGAGACCCAGTACTTC.

The chain carries TRBV7-6 and TRBJ1-5, with D perhaps TRBD1 (5 bases). V was trimmed by 5 bases and J by 5 bases, leaving 13 bases between them. The CDR3 extends over 14 amino acids. The germline V gene encodes CDR1 SGHVS and CDR2 FNYEAQ. The CDR3 region has the DNA TGTGCCAGCAGCCCTTCGCAGGGAGATCAGCCCCAGCATTTT. Translated, it gives CASSPSQGDQPQHF.

V usage is TRBV7-2 and J usage is TRBJ2-1, with D possibly TRBD2 on 7 matching bases. The V and J ends lost 5 bases and 3 bases respectively, with 14 bases between them. CDR3 length: 15 residues. Germline V lookup: CDR1 SGHTA, CDR2 FQGNSA. Here the CDR3 reads CASSVGGLDYNEQFF. As DNA, the CDR3 is TGTGCCAGCAGCGTCGGGGGGCTCGACTACAATGAGCAGTTCTTC. The variable domain in full, completed from reference TRBV7-2 and TRBJ2-1, reads GAGVSQSPSNKVTEKGKDVELRCDPISGHTALYWYRQSLGQGLEFLIYFQGNSAPDKSGLPSDRFSAERTGGSVSTLTIQRTQQEDSAVYLCASSVGGLDYNEQFFGPGTRLTVL.